This T cell receptor beta chain was captured by sequencing in a study of blood T cell repertoires in COVID-19. A single count supports this clone. Clinical history as reported by participants underpinned cohort assignment. Symptom resolution, clearance, or two negative PCRs marked donors in Cohort 3 as recovered. Looked up from germline, CDR1 is SEHNR and CDR2 is FQNEAQ (reference sequence). The CDR3 has 13 amino acids. J was trimmed by 6 bases and V by 10 bases; bases with no gene match: 9. Per the original methods: Reference gene primer amplification in the assay estimated nucleated cell counts. Sequencing was performed with immunoSEQ multiplex PCR; in TCRdb, only in-frame clones are kept and a portion is missing. V and J calls and clone size are as listed in that table; D and trimming were resolved from the DNA. The data contain 370,000 or so clones, around 87% of them singletons.

The TCR was taken from a man aged 30 to 39 who had recovered from COVID-19. The specimen sequenced was PBMCs or T cells enriched from blood (not recorded which). The chain links TRBV7-9 to TRBJ2-5; 9 bases are shared with TRBD2. CDR3 in DNA: TGTGCCACCAGAGAGGCGGGGGGGCAGACCCAGTACTTC. This translates into CATREAGGQTQYF.